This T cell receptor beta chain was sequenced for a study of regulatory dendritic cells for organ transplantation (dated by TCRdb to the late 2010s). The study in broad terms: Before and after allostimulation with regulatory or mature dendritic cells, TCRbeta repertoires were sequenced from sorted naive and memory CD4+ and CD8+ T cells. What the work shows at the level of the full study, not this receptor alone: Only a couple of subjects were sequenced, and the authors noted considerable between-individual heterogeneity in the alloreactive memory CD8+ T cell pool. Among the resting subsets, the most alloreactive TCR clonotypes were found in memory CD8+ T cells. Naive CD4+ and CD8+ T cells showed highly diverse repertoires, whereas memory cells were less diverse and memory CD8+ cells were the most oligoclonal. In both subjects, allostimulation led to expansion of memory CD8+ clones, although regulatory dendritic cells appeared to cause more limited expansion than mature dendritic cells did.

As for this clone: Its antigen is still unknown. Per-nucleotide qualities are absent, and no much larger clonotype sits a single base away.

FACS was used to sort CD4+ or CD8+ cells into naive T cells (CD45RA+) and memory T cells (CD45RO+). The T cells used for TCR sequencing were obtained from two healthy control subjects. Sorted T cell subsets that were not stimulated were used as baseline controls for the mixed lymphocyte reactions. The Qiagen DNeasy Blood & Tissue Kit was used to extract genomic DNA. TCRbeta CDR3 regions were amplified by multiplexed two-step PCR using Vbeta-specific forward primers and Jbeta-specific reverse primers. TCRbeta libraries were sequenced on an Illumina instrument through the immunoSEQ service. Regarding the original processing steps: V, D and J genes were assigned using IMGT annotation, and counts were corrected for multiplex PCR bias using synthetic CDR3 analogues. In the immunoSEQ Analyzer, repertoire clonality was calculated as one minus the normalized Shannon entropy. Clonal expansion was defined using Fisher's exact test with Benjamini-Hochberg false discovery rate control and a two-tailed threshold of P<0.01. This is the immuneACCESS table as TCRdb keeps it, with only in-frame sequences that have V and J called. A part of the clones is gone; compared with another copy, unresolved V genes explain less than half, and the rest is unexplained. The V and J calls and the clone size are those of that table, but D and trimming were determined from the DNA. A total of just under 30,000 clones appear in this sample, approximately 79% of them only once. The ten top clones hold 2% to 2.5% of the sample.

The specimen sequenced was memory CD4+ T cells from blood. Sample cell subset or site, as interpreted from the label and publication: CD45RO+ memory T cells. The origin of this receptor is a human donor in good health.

Read as DNA, the sequence is TGTGCCACCAGCAGAGTTAGCAATCAGCCCCAGCATTTT. Translated, it reads CATSRVSNQPQHF. The chain joins TRBV15 to TRBJ1-5; the D segment cannot be called with confidence. Taken from cysteine to phenylalanine, the CDR3 has 13 residues. Only the CDR3 portion is preserved as DNA: 39 bases, with reading frame beginning at the first base. The junction carries 1 base between V and J, which are trimmed by 1 base and 0 bases respectively. CDR1 LNHNV and CDR2 YYDKDF were looked up in the germline V gene (reference sequence).